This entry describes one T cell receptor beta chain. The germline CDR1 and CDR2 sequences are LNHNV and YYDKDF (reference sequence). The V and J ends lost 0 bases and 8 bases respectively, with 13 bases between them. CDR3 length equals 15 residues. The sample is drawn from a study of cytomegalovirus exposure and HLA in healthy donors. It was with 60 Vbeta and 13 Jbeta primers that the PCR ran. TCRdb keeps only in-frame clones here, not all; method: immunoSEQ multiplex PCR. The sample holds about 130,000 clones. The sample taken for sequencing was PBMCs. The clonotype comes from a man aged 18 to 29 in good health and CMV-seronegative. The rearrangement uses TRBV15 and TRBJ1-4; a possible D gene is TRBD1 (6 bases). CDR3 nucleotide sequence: TGTGCCACCAGCAGAGATAACAGGGTACGAGAAAAACTGTTTTTT. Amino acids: CATSRDNRVREKLFF.